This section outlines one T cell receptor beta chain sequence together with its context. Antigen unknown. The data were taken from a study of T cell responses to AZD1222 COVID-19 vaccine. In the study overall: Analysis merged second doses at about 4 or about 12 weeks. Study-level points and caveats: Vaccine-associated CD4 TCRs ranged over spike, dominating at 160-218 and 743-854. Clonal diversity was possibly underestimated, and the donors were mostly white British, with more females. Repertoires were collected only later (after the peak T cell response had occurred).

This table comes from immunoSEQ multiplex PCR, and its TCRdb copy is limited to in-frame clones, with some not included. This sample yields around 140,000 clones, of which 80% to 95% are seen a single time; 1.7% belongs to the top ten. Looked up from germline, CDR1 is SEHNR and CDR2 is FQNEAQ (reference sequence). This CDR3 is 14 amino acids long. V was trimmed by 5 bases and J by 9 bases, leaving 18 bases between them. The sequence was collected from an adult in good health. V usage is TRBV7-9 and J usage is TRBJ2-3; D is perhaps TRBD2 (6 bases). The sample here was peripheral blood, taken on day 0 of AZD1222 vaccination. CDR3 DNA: TGTGCCAGCAGCCCTAGCGTGGGTTATGGAACGCAGTATTTT. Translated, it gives CASSPSVGYGTQYF.